One and the same sample provided the 26 T cell receptor beta chains below, sequenced in a study of T cell clonality in common variable immunodeficiency. Sequencing used immunoSEQ multiplex PCR; TCRdb keeps in-frame clones, though not all of them. The specimen has fewer than 75,000 clones, none found just once. The specimen sequenced was peripheral blood mononuclear cells. Every receptor here comes from a person between 18 and 75 years old in good health.

Remarks on this clone: The DNA ends 3 residues before the CDR3 does, and the rest of the CDR3 is filled in from the germline J gene. The J gene is TRBJ2-5, the V gene TRBV5-1, with 7 nucleotides matching TRBD1. The CDR3 has 14 amino acids. Trimming took 6 bases from V and 3 from J; bases not matched to a gene: 8. Germline V gene data show CDR1 as SGHRS and CDR2 as YFSETQ. This CDR3 is CASKVETGKETQYF. Incomplete CDR3 DNA: TGCGCCAGCAAGGTCGAGACAGGGAAAGAGACC.

This clone was seen many times. The CDR3 goes on 3 residues after the read ends, and that part is filled in from the germline J gene. This sequence joins TRBV6-2 or TRBV6-3 and TRBJ1-2, with 9 positions matching TRBD1. The CDR3 runs to 14 residues. From germline, CDR1 is MNHEY and CDR2 SVGEGT. This CDR3 is CASSYSRQGGGYTF. The CDR3 DNA, read in part, is TGTGCCAGCAGTTACTCGAGACAGGGGGGCGGC.

The sample holds many counts of this clone. The read is 3 residues too short to cover the CDR3 end, so that end is filled in from the germline J gene. The rearrangement links TRBV20-1 to TRBJ2-1; D unclear. Trimming left V 2 bases short and J 8 bases short, with 13 bases between. The CDR3 is 13 residues long. The germline V gene encodes CDR1 DFQATT and CDR2 SNEGSKA (reference sequence). The CDR3 DNA, read in part, is TGCAGTGCTAGATCGGGTGTGGATGATGAG. As protein: CSARSGVDDE. In full, the CDR3 reads CSARSGVDDEQFF.

In its sample, this clone was seen many times. The read terminates 3 residues ahead of where the CDR3 ends, so the germline J gene completes it. The chain links TRBV5-5 to TRBJ1-5; possible D gene TRBD1, 5 bases. The CDR3 extends over 15 amino acids. The V gene's germline CDR1 is SGHKS and CDR2 YYEKEE (reference sequence). Trimming removed 4 bases from V and 0 bases from J, with 11 bases in between. The DNA read from the CDR3 is TGTGCCAGCAGCCAGGGAGATTATAGCAATCAGCCC. This codes for CASSQGDYSNQP. The CDR3 as a whole reads CASSQGDYSNQPQHF.

This clone has ten or more counts. Sequencing ends 3 residues short of the CDR3 end; the germline J gene provides the rest. The J gene is TRBJ2-3, the V gene TRBV27, with TRBD2 as a possible D gene (5 bases). From germline, CDR1 is MNHEY and CDR2 SMNVEV (reference sequence). Deletions cut 5 bases from V and 0 bases from J, with 9 bases between. This CDR3 comprises 14 residues. This chain's CDR3 is CASSQDWSTDTQYF. CDR3 DNA (partial): TGTGCCAGCAGTCAGGACTGGAGCACAGATACG.

This clone appeared many times. The read ends 3 residues shy of where the CDR3 ends; the end is completed using the germline J gene. The rearrangement uses TRBV5-1 and TRBJ2-3; possible D gene TRBD2, 6 bases. The germline V gene encodes CDR1 SGHRS and CDR2 YFSETQ. The CDR3 has 16 residues. V lost 0 bases, J lost 0 bases, and 11 bases lay in between. The chain's CDR3 is CASSLAVGGSTDTQYF. The sequenced CDR3 bases are TGCGCCAGCAGCTTGGCCGTCGGGGGAAGCACAGATACG.

This clone was recorded many times. Read coverage stops 3 residues before the CDR3 terminus; the germline J gene supplies the remainder. The V call is TRBV18, the J call TRBJ2-5; TRBD2 aligns across 14 bases. This CDR3 comprises 18 residues. V was clipped by 3 bases and J by 2 bases; unmatched bases: 8. Germline assignment: CDR1 KGHSH and CDR2 LQKENI. Incomplete CDR3 DNA: TGTGCCAGCTCACCTTCCGGGACTAGCGGGAGAGGGCAAGAGACC. It is translated as CASSPSGTSGRGQET. The whole CDR3 is CASSPSGTSGRGQETQYF.

This clone was recorded many times. Read sequence stops 3 residues before the CDR3 end, and the germline J gene provides the missing end. The chain uses TRBV10-3 and TRBJ1-2; 9 bases agree with TRBD1. In germline, CDR1 is ENHRY, CDR2 SYGVKD. The CDR3 has 14 residues. J lost 0 bases, V lost 6 bases, and 2 bases had no gene match. The part of the CDR3 DNA that was read is TGTGCCATCAGACAGGGGGCGGCTAACTATGGC. This translates into CAIRQGAANYG. The full CDR3 protein is CAIRQGAANYGYTF.

This clone showed up many times. The read finishes 3 residues shy of the CDR3 end, and the germline J gene is used to complete it. This chain links TRBV6-1 with TRBJ1-6; D is undetermined. The germline V gene encodes CDR1 MNHNS and CDR2 SASEGT. CDR3 length: 16 amino acids. V was clipped by 4 bases and J by 7 bases, with 17 bases between them. Here the CDR3 reads CASSATVVGLNSPLHF. Incomplete CDR3 DNA: TGTGCCAGCAGTGCGACGGTGGTGGGCCTCAATTCACCC.

Many counts were recorded for this clone. The CDR3 goes on 3 residues after the read ends, and that part is filled in from the germline J gene. V usage is TRBV30 and J usage is TRBJ1-5; no clear D gene. CDR3 size: 14 residues. CDR1 is GTSNPN, CDR2 SVGIG, per germline (reference sequence). The V and J ends lost 2 bases and 6 bases respectively, with 14 bases between them. The part of the CDR3 DNA that was read is TGTGCCTGGAGTAGCTTGCGGGGAGGTCAGCCC. Protein sequence: CAWSSLRGGQP. The full CDR3 protein reads CAWSSLRGGQPQHF.

In this sample, this clone turned up many times. The read gets to within 3 residues of the CDR3 end, and the germline J gene fills in the rest. The chain employs TRBV7-3 and TRBJ2-1; D is possibly TRBD1 (6 bases). Trimming removed 2 bases from V and 4 bases from J, with 9 bases in between. CDR1 and CDR2 from the germline V gene are SGHTA and FQGTGA. The CDR3 length is 14 residues. The CDR3 protein is CASSLSGDYNEQFF. The sequenced part of the CDR3 DNA is TGTGCCAGCAGCTTATCAGGGGATTACAATGAG.

This clone was seen at least ten times. The sequence runs out 3 residues before the end of the CDR3; the remainder is reconstructed from the germline J gene. V gene TRBV19 combines with J gene TRBJ1-6; D unresolved. The V gene's germline CDR1 is LNHDA and CDR2 SQIVND (reference sequence). Deletions cut 4 bases from V and 4 bases from J, with 11 bases between. The CDR3 is 15 amino acids. The CDR3 region is CASSKGATYNSPLHF. The CDR3 DNA, read in part, is TGTGCCAGTAGTAAGGGTGCTACATATAATTCACCC.

The table lists this clone with a few counts. The missing CDR3 end, 3 residues past where the read stops, is filled in from the germline J gene. The chain joins TRBV10-2 to TRBJ2-7, with 8 bases fitting TRBD1. This CDR3 is 13 amino acids long. Germline trimming cut 7 bases from V and 2 bases from J; bases unmatched to any gene: 4. Germline CDR1 and CDR2: WSHSY and SAAADI. CDR3 protein: CASTWTGTYEQYF. The DNA read from the CDR3 is TGCGCCAGCACCTGGACAGGGACCTACGAG.

This clone was seen ten or more times. The read is 3 residues too short to cover the CDR3 end, so that end is filled in from the germline J gene. The chain is built from TRBV2 and TRBJ2-4; TRBD1 aligns across 10 bases. Per germline, CDR1 SNHLY and CDR2 FYNNEI. J was trimmed by 8 bases and V by 6 bases; bases with no gene match: 7. The CDR3 spans 14 residues. CDR3 in amino acids: CASSVGQGVYIQYF. The DNA read from the CDR3 is TGTGCCAGCAGCGTCGGACAGGGGGTGTACATT.

This clone was found many times. The sequence runs out 3 residues before the end of the CDR3; the remainder is reconstructed from the germline J gene. The V gene is TRBV20-1, the J gene TRBJ2-5, with TRBD2 as a possible D gene (5 bases). V gave up 0 bases and J gave up 7 bases, with 12 bases separating them. The germline gives CDR1 DFQATT, CDR2 SNEGSKA (reference sequence). The length of the CDR3 is 13 residues. The CDR3 DNA, read in part, is TGCAGTGCTAGAGAACTATTCGGGGTGACC. Translating it yields CSARELFGVT. In full, the CDR3 is CSARELFGVTQYF.

This clone was picked up many times. From the germline J gene comes the end of the CDR3, since the read stops 3 residues before it. The chain links TRBV2 to TRBJ2-3; possibly TRBD1 for D (5 bases). V shed 7 bases and J shed 0 bases, with 20 bases lying between them. The CDR3 runs 17 residues. Germline V gene sequence: CDR1 SNHLY, CDR2 FYNNEI. CDR3 residues: CASTPGWGPPSTDTQYF. The DNA read from the CDR3 is TGTGCCAGCACCCCAGGATGGGGCCCACCCAGCACAGATACG.

This clone was counted at least ten times. The sequenced fragment ends 3 residues before the CDR3 boundary, so the rest is inferred from the germline J gene. This chain links TRBV18 with TRBJ2-7; D might be TRBD1 (5 bases). The V gene lost 5 bases and the J gene lost 3 bases, with 11 bases spanning the gap. Per the germline V gene, CDR1 is KGHSH and CDR2 is LQKENI. CDR3 size: 13 residues. This chain's CDR3 is CASSNQGSYEQYF. CDR3 DNA (partial): TGTGCCAGCTCAAACCAGGGAAGCTACGAG.

This clone was recorded a few times. Read coverage stops 3 residues before the CDR3 terminus; the germline J gene supplies the remainder. The chain carries TRBV20-1 and TRBJ2-1, with TRBD2 matching over 8 bases. The V segment lost 4 bases and the J segment 5 bases; nucleotides outside the gene matches: 7. Germline V gene data show CDR1 as DFQATT and CDR2 as SNEGSKA (reference sequence). The CDR3 extends over 14 amino acids. CDR3 sequence: CSAISSGRHNEQFF. Incomplete CDR3 DNA: TGCAGTGCTATCTCCAGCGGGAGACACAATGAG.

In this sample, this clone turned up many times. Coverage ceases 3 residues before the CDR3 finishes, and the germline J gene fills in the end. The chain joins TRBV14 to TRBJ1-1; D is possibly TRBD1 (6 bases). The CDR3 totals 15 residues. From germline, CDR1 is SGHDN and CDR2 FVKESK. The part of the CDR3 DNA that was read is TGTGCCAGCAGCCAAGTCAGGGGCCCCCATTCGAGG. Translation gives CASSQVRGPHSR. The CDR3, in full, reads CASSQVRGPHSRAFF.

This clone was counted many times. The read falls 3 residues short of the CDR3 end, and the missing part is taken from the germline J gene. The gene calls are TRBV19 and TRBJ1-5; D gene ambiguous. Germline V CDR1 and CDR2: LNHDA, SQIVND (reference sequence). V was cut by 7 bases and J by 4 bases, with 17 bases left in between. The CDR3 length is 15 residues. The CDR3 is CASTAFAEVNQPQHF. The sequenced CDR3 bases are TGTGCCAGTACCGCTTTCGCAGAGGTAAATCAGCCC.

In its sample, this clone was seen many times. The CDR3 extends 3 residues past the end of the read, so its final part is completed from the germline J gene. The chain links TRBV10-3 to TRBJ1-5; 7 positions match TRBD1. The germline V gene encodes CDR1 ENHRY and CDR2 SYGVKD. The V gene end was trimmed by 4 bases and the J gene end by 7 bases; junction bases not matched to a gene: 4. This CDR3 comprises 13 residues. The CDR3 loop reads CAISATGPQPQHF. The CDR3 bases that were read are TGTGCCATCAGTGCGACAGGGCCCCAGCCC.

Regarding this clone: It may be a read error: a sequence one base away is much more abundant. The read halts 3 residues ahead of the CDR3 end, with the missing end drawn from the germline J gene. The gene calls are TRBV7-9 and TRBJ1-2; D not resolved. Between the trimmed V and J ends, which lost 2 bases and 7 bases, there was a span of 8 bases. CDR3 length: 12 amino acids. The germline V gene has CDR1 SEHNR and CDR2 FQNEAQ (reference sequence). The CDR3 spells CASSLQTRGYTF. Incomplete CDR3 DNA: TGTGCCAGCAGCTTACAGACACGTGGC. Full variable domain (rest looked up from reference TRBV7-9 and TRBJ1-2): DTGVSQNPRHKITKRGQNVTFRCDPISEHNRLYWYRQTLGQGPEFLTYFQNEAQLEKSRLLSDRFSAERPKGSFSTLEIQRTEQGDSAMYLCASSLQTRGYTFGSGTRLTVV.

Ten or more counts support this clone. The observed sequence ends 3 residues before the CDR3 terminus, with the missing tail filled in from the germline J gene. This sequence joins TRBV7-3 and TRBJ1-1; D perhaps matches TRBD1 (6 bases). Germline V gene lookup returns CDR1 SGHTA and CDR2 FQGTGA. The V gene lost 6 bases and the J gene lost 3 bases, with 11 bases spanning the gap. The CDR3 runs to 13 residues. This CDR3 is CASSQGWDTEAFF. CDR3 DNA, as far as it was read: TGTGCCAGCAGTCAGGGGTGGGACACTGAA.

This clone occurred many times. The CDR3 is cut off 3 residues early in the read; its end comes from the germline J gene. The chain uses TRBV7-2 and TRBJ2-5, with 9 bases fitting TRBD1. There are 15 residues in the CDR3. Per germline, CDR1 SGHTA and CDR2 FQGNSA. V was pared by 4 bases and J by 5 bases, with 8 bases of the junction left unmatched. The sequenced CDR3 bases are TGTGCCAGCAGCTCTGGACAGGGGATTCTGGAGACC. Encoded protein: CASSSGQGILET. The full CDR3 sequence reads CASSSGQGILETQYF.

This clone has ten or more counts. CDR3 DNA, as far as it was read: TGTGCCAGCAGCACTGCCCCGGGGATTTGGGATGGC. Protein sequence: CASSTAPGIWDG. Given in full, the CDR3 is CASSTAPGIWDGYTF. V is TRBV14 and J is TRBJ1-2; D uncertain. Read sequence stops 3 residues before the CDR3 end, and the germline J gene provides the missing end. This CDR3 region has 15 residues. The V and J ends lost 5 bases and 6 bases respectively, with 19 bases between them. Germline lookup yields CDR1 SGHDN and CDR2 FVKESK.

This clone has just a few counts. The missing CDR3 end, 3 residues past where the read stops, is filled in from the germline J gene. This chain joins TRBV6-4 and TRBJ2-1; TRBD1 might be the D (6 bases). Looked up from germline, CDR1 is MRHNA and CDR2 is SNTAGT. V lost 0 bases and J 5 bases, leaving 14 bases between the germline ends. The CDR3 contains 16 residues. CDR3 protein: CASSDSAQGNNNEQFF. The sequenced part of the CDR3 DNA is TGTGCCAGCAGTGACTCGGCGCAGGGGAATAACAATGAG.